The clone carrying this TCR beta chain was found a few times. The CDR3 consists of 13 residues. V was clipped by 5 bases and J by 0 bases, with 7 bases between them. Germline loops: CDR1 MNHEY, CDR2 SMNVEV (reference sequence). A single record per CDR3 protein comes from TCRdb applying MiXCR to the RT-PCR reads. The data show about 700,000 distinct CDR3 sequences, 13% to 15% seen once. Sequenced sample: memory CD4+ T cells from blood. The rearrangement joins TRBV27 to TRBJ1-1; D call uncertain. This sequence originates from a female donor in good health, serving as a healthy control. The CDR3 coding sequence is TGTGCCAGCAGTCACAAACTGAACACTGAAGCTTTCTTT. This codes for CASSHKLNTEAFF.